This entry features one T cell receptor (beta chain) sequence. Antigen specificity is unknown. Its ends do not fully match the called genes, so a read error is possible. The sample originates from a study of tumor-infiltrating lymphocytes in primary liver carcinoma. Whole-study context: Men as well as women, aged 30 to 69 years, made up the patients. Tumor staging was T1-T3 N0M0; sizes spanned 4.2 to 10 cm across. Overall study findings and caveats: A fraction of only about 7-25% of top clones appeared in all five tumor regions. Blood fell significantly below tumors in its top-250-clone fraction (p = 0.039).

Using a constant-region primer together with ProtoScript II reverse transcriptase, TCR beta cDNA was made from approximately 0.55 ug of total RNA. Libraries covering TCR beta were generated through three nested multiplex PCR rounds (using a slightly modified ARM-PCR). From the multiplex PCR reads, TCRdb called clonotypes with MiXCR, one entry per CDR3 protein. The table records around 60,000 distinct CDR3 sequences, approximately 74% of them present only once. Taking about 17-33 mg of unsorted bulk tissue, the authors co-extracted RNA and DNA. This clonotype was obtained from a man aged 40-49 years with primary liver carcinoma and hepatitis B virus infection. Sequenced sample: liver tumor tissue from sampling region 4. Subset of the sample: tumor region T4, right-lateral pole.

CDR3 residues: CATGTPGQGVELRNTEAFF. Written as DNA, the CDR3 is TGTGCCACCGGGACCCCGGGACAGGGGGTTGAGTTACGGAACACTGAAGCCTTCTTT. The chain joins TRBV6-1 to TRBJ1-1; 11 nucleotides line up with TRBD1. The CDR3 loop spans 19 amino acids. Looked up from germline, CDR1 is MNHNS and CDR2 is SASEGT.